This record covers a single TCR beta chain. In the authors' workflow: Estimation of nucleated cell counts relied on the amplification of reference gene primers. Profiling relied on immunoSEQ multiplex PCR, and the TCRdb table lists in-frame clones only, not all of them. D and trimming were read from the DNA, whereas the V and J calls and clone size are those reported in that table. The data hold 85,000 to 90,000 clones, with 75% to 90% observed a single time. The sample belongs to a study of blood T cell repertoires in COVID-19. About the research overall: PBMCs, B-cell-depleted T cells, or T cells were the source of the cDNA or gDNA that made up the material.

The junction had 4 bases not matched to a gene; V was cut back by 3 bases and J by 6 bases. This CDR3 region has 15 residues. CDR1 SGHRS and CDR2 YFSETQ come from the germline V gene. The TCR sequence derives from a woman at least 80 years old with active or convalescent COVID-19. Sequencing was carried out using peripheral blood. The genes are TRBV5-1 and TRBJ1-6; 9 nucleotides match TRBD1. CDR3 amino acids: CASSWGDRVNSPLHF. The CDR3 bases are TGCGCCAGCAGCTGGGGGGACAGGGTTAATTCACCCCTCCACTTT.